The 4 T cell receptor beta chains in this list originate from one sample, sequenced in a study of blood T cell repertoires in COVID-19. TCRdb's table, derived via immunoSEQ multiplex PCR, lists solely in-frame clones and lacks some. The profile shows 170,000 or so clones, about 80% of them singletons. Sequenced: peripheral blood. These receptors were taken from a woman in her seventies with acute or convalescent COVID-19.

This chain uses TRBV5-6 with TRBJ2-5; 7 positions match TRBD2. J gave up 0 bases and V 3 bases, and 8 bases lay outside the gene matches. Germline V gives CDR1 SGHDT, CDR2 YYEEEE. The CDR3 covers 16 residues. In DNA, the CDR3 is TGTGCCAGCAGCTGGCGCGGGGCGGGAGACCAAGAGACCCAGTACTTC. Amino acid sequence: CASSWRGAGDQETQYF.

Only one count was recorded for this clone. This chain joins TRBV19 and TRBJ2-1, with D possibly matching TRBD2 (5 bases). This CDR3 is built from 15 residues. V was shortened by 4 bases and J by 0 bases, with 10 bases between the two germline ends. Germline V gene sequence: CDR1 LNHDA, CDR2 SQIVND (reference sequence). The CDR3 protein is CASSTQADSYNEQFF. The CDR3 coding sequence is TGTGCCAGTAGTACGCAAGCGGACTCCTACAATGAGCAGTTCTTC.

The J gene is TRBJ2-5, the V gene TRBV30; possibly TRBD1 for D (5 bases). This CDR3 contains 14 residues. V lost 0 bases to trimming and J lost 5 bases, with 13 bases between them. Germline CDR1 and CDR2: GTSNPN and SVGIG (reference sequence). CDR3 protein: CAWSVQGVGETQYF. CDR3 nucleotides: TGTGCCTGGAGTGTACAAGGGGTCGGGGAGACCCAGTACTTC.

The gene calls are TRBV21-1 and TRBJ2-7; the D call TRBD2 from the table was never checked on the DNA. TRBV21-1 is labeled a pseudogene. This CDR3 is 19 amino acids long. The CDR3 nucleotides read TGTGCCAGCAGCAAAGGTAGGACTAGCGGGAGTTCCCCATCCTACGAGCAGTACTTC. Translated: CASSKGRTSGSSPSYEQYF.